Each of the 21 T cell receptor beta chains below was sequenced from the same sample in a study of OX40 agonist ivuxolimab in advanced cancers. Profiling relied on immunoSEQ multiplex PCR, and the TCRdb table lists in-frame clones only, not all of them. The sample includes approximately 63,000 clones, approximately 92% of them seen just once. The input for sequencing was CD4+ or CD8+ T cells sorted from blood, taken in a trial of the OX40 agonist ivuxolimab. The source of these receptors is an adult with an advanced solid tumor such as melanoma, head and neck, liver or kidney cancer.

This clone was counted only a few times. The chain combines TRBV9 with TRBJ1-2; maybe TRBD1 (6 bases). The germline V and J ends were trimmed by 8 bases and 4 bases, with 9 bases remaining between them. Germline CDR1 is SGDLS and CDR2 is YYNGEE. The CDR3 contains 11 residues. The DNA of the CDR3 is TGTGCCAGTACACAGGGCTATGGCTACACCTTC. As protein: CASTQGYGYTF. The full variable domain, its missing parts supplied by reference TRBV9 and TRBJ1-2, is DSGVTQTPKHLITATGQRVTLRCSPRSGDLSVYWYQQSLDQGLQFLIQYYNGEERAKGNILERFSAQQFPDLHSELNLSSLELGDSALYFCASTQGYGYTFGSGTRLTVV.

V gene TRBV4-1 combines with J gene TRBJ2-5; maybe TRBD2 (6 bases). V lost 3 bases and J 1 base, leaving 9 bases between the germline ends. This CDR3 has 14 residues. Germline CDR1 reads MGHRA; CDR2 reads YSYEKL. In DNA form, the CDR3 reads TGCGCCAGCAGCCACGGGACTGTCCAAGAGACCCAGTACTTC. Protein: CASSHGTVQETQYF.

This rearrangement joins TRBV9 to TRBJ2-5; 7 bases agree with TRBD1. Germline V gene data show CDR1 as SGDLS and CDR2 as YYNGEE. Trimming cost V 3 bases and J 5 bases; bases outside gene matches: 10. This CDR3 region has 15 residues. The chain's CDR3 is CASSAGTVRMETQYF. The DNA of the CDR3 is TGTGCCAGCAGCGCCGGGACAGTAAGGATGGAGACCCAGTACTTC.

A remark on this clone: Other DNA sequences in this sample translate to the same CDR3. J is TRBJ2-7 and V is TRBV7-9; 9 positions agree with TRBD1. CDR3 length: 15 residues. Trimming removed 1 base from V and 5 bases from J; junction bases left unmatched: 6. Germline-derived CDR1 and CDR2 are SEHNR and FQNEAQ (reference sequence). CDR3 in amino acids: CASSLVLQGADEQYF. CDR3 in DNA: TGTGCCAGCAGCTTAGTTTTACAGGGGGCTGACGAGCAGTACTTC.

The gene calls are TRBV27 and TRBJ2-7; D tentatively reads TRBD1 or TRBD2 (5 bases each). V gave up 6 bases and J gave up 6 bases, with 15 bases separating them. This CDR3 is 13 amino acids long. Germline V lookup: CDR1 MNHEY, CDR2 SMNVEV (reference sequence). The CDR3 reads CASSPGAGFEQYF. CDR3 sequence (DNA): TGTGCCAGCAGCCCCGGGGCGGGTTTCGAGCAGTACTTC.

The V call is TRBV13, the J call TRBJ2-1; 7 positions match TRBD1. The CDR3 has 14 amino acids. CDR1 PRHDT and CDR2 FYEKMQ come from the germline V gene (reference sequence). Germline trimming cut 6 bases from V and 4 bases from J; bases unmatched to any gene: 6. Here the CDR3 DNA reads TGTGCCAGCAGATTGGGACAGTCATACAATGAGCAGTTCTTC. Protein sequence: CASRLGQSYNEQFF. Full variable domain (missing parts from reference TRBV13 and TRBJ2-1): AAGVIQSPRHLIKEKRETATLKCYPIPRHDTVYWYQQGPGQDPQFLISFYEKMQSDKGSIPDRFSAQQFSDYHSELNMSSLELGDSALYFCASRLGQSYNEQFFGPGTRLTVL.

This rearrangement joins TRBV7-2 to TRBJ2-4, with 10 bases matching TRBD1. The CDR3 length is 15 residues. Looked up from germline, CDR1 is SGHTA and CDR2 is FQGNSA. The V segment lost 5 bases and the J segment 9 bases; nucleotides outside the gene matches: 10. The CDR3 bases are TGTGCCAGCAGCGACCCGACAGGGGGCATTGTCATTCAGTACTTC. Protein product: CASSDPTGGIVIQYF.

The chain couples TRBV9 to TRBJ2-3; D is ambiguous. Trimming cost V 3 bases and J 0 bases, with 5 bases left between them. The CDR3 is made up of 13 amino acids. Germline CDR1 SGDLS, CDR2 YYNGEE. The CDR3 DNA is TGTGCCAGCAGCGGGTTTAGCACAGATACGCAGTATTTT. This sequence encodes CASSGFSTDTQYF.

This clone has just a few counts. CDR3 residues: CASSMGTEAFF. In nucleotides, the CDR3 is TGTGCCAGCAGCATGGGAACTGAAGCTTTCTTT. The genes are TRBV4-2 and TRBJ1-1; no clear D. V lost 5 bases and J lost 5, with 6 bases in between. This CDR3 is 11 amino acids long. Germline CDR1 LGHNA, CDR2 YNFKEQ.

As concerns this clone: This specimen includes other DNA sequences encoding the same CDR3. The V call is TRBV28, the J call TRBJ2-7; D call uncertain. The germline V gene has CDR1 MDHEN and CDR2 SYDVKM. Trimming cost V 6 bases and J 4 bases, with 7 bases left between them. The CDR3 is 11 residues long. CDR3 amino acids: CASSPGYEQYF. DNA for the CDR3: TGTGCCAGCAGCCCTGGGTACGAGCAGTACTTC.

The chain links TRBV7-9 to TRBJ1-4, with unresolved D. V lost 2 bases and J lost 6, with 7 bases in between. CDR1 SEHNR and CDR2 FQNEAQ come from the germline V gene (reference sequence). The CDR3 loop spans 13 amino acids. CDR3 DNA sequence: TGTGCCAGCAGCTTAACGAACTATGAAAAACTGTTTTTT. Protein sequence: CASSLTNYEKLFF.

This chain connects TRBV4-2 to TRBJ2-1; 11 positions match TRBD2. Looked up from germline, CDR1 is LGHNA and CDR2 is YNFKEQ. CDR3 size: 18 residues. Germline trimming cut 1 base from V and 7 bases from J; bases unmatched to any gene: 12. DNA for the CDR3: TGTGCCAGCAGCCAAGCCTATGGTCTAGCGGGGGGTGTAAATGAGCAGTTCTTC. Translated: CASSQAYGLAGGVNEQFF.

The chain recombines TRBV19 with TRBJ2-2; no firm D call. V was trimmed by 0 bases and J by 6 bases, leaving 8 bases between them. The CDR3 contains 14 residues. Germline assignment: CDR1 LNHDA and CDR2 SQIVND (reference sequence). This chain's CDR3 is CASSIEVWAGELFF. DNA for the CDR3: TGTGCCAGTAGTATAGAAGTCTGGGCCGGGGAGCTGTTTTTT.

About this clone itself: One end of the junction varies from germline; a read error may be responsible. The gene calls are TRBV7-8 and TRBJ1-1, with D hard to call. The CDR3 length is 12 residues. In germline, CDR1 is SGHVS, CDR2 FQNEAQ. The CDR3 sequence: CASTLGGGEAFF. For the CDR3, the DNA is TGTGCCAGCACCTTAGGTGGAGGGGAAGCTTTCTTT.

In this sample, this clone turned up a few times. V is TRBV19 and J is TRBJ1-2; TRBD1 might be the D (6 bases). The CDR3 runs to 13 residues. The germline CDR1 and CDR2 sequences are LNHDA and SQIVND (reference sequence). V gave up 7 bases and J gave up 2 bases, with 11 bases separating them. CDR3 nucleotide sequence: TGTGCCAGTACCCCTACAGGGAACTATGGCTACACCTTC. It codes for CASTPTGNYGYTF.

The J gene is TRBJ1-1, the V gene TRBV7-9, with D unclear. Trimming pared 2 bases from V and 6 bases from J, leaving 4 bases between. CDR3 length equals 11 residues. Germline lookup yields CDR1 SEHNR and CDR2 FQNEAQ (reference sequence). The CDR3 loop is CASSLRAEAFF. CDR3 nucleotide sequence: TGTGCCAGCAGCTTACGCGCTGAAGCTTTCTTT.

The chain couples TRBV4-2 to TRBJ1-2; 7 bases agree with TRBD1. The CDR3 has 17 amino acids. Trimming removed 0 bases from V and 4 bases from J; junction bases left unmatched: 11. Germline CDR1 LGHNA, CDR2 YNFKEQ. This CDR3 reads CASSQDYYSGGVYGYTF. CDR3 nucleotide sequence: TGTGCCAGCAGCCAAGATTATTATTCAGGGGGAGTCTATGGCTACACCTTC.

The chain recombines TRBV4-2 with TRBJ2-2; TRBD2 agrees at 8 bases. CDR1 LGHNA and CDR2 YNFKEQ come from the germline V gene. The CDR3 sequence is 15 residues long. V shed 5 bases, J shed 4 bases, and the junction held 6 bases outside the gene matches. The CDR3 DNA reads TGTGCCAGCAGCAAAGGGACTAGTAGCACCGGGGAGCTGTTTTTT. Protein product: CASSKGTSSTGELFF.

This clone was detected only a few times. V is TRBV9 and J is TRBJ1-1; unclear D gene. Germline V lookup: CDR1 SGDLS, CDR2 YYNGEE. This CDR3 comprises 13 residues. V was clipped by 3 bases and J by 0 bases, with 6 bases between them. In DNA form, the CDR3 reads TGTGCCAGCAGCGCTCAAGTGAACACTGAAGCTTTCTTT. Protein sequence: CASSAQVNTEAFF.

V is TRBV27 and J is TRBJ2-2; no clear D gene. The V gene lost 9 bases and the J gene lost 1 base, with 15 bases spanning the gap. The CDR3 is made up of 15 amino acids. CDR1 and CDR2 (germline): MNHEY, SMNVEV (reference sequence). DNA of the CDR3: TGTGCCAGTCGTTGGCGGCCTGAGAACACCGGGGAGCTGTTTTTT. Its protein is CASRWRPENTGELFF.

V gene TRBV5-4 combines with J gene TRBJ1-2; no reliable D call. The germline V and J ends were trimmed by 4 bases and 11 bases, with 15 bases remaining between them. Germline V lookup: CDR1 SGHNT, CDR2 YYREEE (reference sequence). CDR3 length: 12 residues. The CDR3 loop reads CASSGSGSGYTF. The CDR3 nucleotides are TGTGCCAGCAGCGGTTCAGGAAGTGGGTACACCTTC.